The present T cell receptor (beta chain) was sequenced within a study of T cells in tuberculosis. Looking at the study overall: In South Africa, adults with active tuberculosis were compared with IGRA-negative and latently infected IGRA-positive adolescents. Study-wide results and caveats: Smaller distances to GMM-specific TCRs suggested their expansion in active tuberculosis. GEM motif frequencies gave over 55% accuracy; the GMM repertoire gave roughly 85%. The TCR-beta difference was not significant; alpha differences partly reflected length.

Described time point: new active TB diagnosis, blood taken before or within 7 days of starting treatment. Sequencing used immunoSEQ multiplex PCR; TCRdb keeps in-frame clones, though not all of them. The sample lists about 34,000 clones, 93% occurring once. Germline CDR1 is SGHNT and CDR2 is YYREEE (reference sequence). Trimming removed 9 bases from V and 2 bases from J, with 17 bases in between. The CDR3 is 14 amino acids. Concerning this clone itself: Its antigen is currently unknown.

V and J are TRBV5-4 and TRBJ1-1; tentatively, D is TRBD1 (6 bases). Sequencing used PBMCs, obtained at tuberculosis diagnosis. This TCR derives from an adult with tuberculosis. CDR3 nucleotides: TGTGCCACCCTTGGGGGGGGCTTTAACACTGAAGCTTTCTTT. Amino acids: CATLGGGFNTEAFF.